These 12 T cell receptor beta chains originate from one sample sequenced in a study of cytomegalovirus exposure and HLA in healthy donors. Primers included in the PCR were 60 Vbeta and 13 Jbeta primers. TCRdb keeps only in-frame clones here, not all; method: immunoSEQ multiplex PCR. The sample includes around 200,000 clones, roughly 80% seen only once; the top ten take around 15%. The source material was PBMCs. These receptors all stem from a man between 35 and 55 years old in good health and CMV-seronegative.

This clone was seen a handful of times. The V call is TRBV7-8, the J call TRBJ1-3; possible D gene TRBD1, 5 bases. The germline V gene has CDR1 SGHVS and CDR2 FQNEAQ. CDR3 size: 14 residues. V gave up 4 bases and J gave up 4 bases, with 11 bases separating them. This chain's CDR3 is CASSYDSLGNTIYF. In nucleotides, the CDR3 is TGTGCCAGCAGCTACGACAGTCTCGGAAACACCATATATTTT.

The V and J genes are TRBV5-1 and TRBJ2-1; TRBD2 matches at 8 bases. The junction had 9 bases not matched to a gene; V was cut back by 4 bases and J by 6 bases. Germline loops: CDR1 SGHRS, CDR2 YFSETQ. The CDR3 runs 15 residues. The CDR3 bases are TGCGCCAGCAGCCCTGGAGGTGGGACTAGCAATGAGCAGTTCTTC. It specifies CASSPGGGTSNEQFF.

The genes are TRBV9 and TRBJ2-7; the match to TRBD2 covers 10 bases. Germline trimming cut 0 bases from V and 2 bases from J; bases unmatched to any gene: 2. The germline V gene encodes CDR1 SGDLS and CDR2 YYNGEE. The CDR3 runs 15 residues. CDR3 in amino acids: CASSVASGRAYEQYF. CDR3 in DNA: TGTGCCAGCAGCGTAGCGAGCGGGAGGGCCTACGAGCAGTACTTC.

This sequence joins TRBV4-2 and TRBJ1-6; 8 bases line up with TRBD1. The germline V gene has CDR1 LGHNA and CDR2 YNFKEQ. J gave up 9 bases and V 1 base, and 5 bases lay outside the gene matches. The CDR3 is 15 residues long. The CDR3 region has the DNA TGTGCCAGCAGCCAAGCCCAGGGGGCAGGTTCACCCCTCCACTTT. Its protein product is CASSQAQGAGSPLHF.

This clone was picked up one time. The chain couples TRBV20-1 to TRBJ1-2; D is ambiguous. The CDR3 sequence is 11 residues long. Germline CDR1 and CDR2: DFQATT and SNEGSKA (reference sequence). The germline V and J ends were trimmed by 3 bases and 4 bases, with 6 bases remaining between them. The CDR3 coding sequence is TGCAGTGCTAGGGCCAGCTATGGCTACACCTTC. It is translated as CSARASYGYTF.

In nucleotides, the CDR3 is TGTGCCAGCAGCGCCCGACAGGGAGAGACCCAGTACTTC. This gives the protein CASSARQGETQYF. The V call is TRBV9, the J call TRBJ2-5, with 7 bases lining up with TRBD1. The CDR3 runs 13 residues. V dropped 3 bases and J dropped 4; count of bases not matched to a gene: 3. The germline CDR1 and CDR2 sequences are SGDLS and YYNGEE.

The rearrangement links TRBV7-9 to TRBJ2-2; tentative D call: TRBD1 (6 bases). The CDR3 covers 16 residues. Trimming shortened V by 6 bases and J by 4 bases, and 18 bases separated the two germline ends. Germline values: CDR1 SEHNR, CDR2 FQNEAQ (reference sequence). This CDR3 is CASRQYWTESTGELFF. The CDR3 DNA follows: TGTGCCAGCAGGCAATACTGGACAGAGTCCACCGGGGAGCTGTTTTTT. Supplemented by reference TRBV7-9 and TRBJ2-2, the full variable domain reads DTGVSQNPRHKITKRGQNVTFRCDPISEHNRLYWYRQTLGQGPEFLTYFQNEAQLEKSRLLSDRFSAERPKGSFSTLEIQRTEQGDSAMYLCASRQYWTESTGELFFGEGSRLTVL.

V and J are TRBV10-1 and TRBJ2-7; TRBD1 matches at 9 bases. The CDR3 loop spans 15 amino acids. The trim removed 6 bases at V and 2 bases at J, leaving 8 bases unmatched. Germline V gives CDR1 WNHNN, CDR2 SYGVQD (reference sequence). Written as DNA, the CDR3 is TGCGCCAGCAGCGCCGTGACAGGGGGTGCCTACGAGCAGTACTTC. Amino acids: CASSAVTGGAYEQYF.

V usage is TRBV7-2 and J usage is TRBJ1-3, with D hard to call. The CDR3 consists of 13 residues. V was shortened by 1 base and J by 3 bases, with 4 bases between the two germline ends. Germline loops: CDR1 SGHTA, CDR2 FQGNSA. CDR3 in DNA: TGTGCCAGCAGCTTAGGTTATGGAAACACCATATATTTT. Translating gives CASSLGYGNTIYF.

V usage is TRBV7-2 and J usage is TRBJ1-1; TRBD1 matches at 9 bases. V lost 1 base to trimming and J lost 5 bases; unmatched junction nucleotides: 5. Germline CDR1 reads SGHTA; CDR2 reads FQGNSA. The CDR3 covers 15 residues. The CDR3 nucleotides are TGTGCCAGCAGCTTAGACAGGGGGCGAAGTACTGAAGCTTTCTTT. This encodes CASSLDRGRSTEAFF.

The gene calls are TRBV29-1 and TRBJ1-1; D perhaps matches TRBD1 (6 bases). V was pared by 6 bases and J by 4 bases, with 12 bases between. The CDR3 spans 12 residues. The V gene's germline CDR1 is SQVTM and CDR2 ANQGSEA. In nucleotides, the CDR3 is TGCAGCGTAAGCAGGGGTGGCACTGAAGCTTTCTTT. It encodes CSVSRGGTEAFF.

There are a few counts of this clone. The rearrangement uses TRBV5-1 and TRBJ1-6; possible D gene TRBD1, 6 bases. Trimming pared 4 bases from V and 9 bases from J, leaving 17 bases between. CDR1 is SGHRS, CDR2 YFSETQ, per germline. The CDR3 runs 15 residues. For the CDR3, the DNA is TGCGCCAGCAGCGGTACAGGGAAGATTAGTTCACCCCTCCACTTT. It yields the protein CASSGTGKISSPLHF.